These 30 T cell receptor beta chains were sequenced from one sample in a study of blood T cell repertoires in COVID-19 (dated by TCRdb to the early 2020s). Libraries were built with the immunoSEQ multiplex PCR assay. Entries here come from immuneACCESS through TCRdb and include only in-frame sequences with V and J called. Some clones fail to appear in such tables; in the studies checked, an unresolved V gene covers under half of the shortfall, and the cause of the remainder is unknown. This sample is represented by about 520,000 clones; approximately 85% of them were singletons. The top ten clonotypes cover about 3% of the sample. Sequencing was carried out using peripheral blood. Receptors originate from a human donor in a cohort sampled during active COVID-19.

This rearrangement joins TRBV19 to TRBJ1-6; D not certain. This CDR3 comprises 14 residues. The V gene lost 3 bases and the J gene lost 6 bases, with 9 bases spanning the gap. From germline, CDR1 is LNHDA and CDR2 SQIVND (reference sequence). CDR3 sequence (DNA): TGTGCCAGTAGTATTGGGCAGACTAATTCACCCCTCCACTTT. Its translation: CASSIGQTNSPLHF.

This chain connects TRBV15 to TRBJ2-3; D gene uncertain. Germline V CDR1 and CDR2: LNHNV, YYDKDF (reference sequence). The ends were cut back, 5 bases at V and 2 bases at J, with 17 bases in the middle. The CDR3 totals 16 residues. CDR3 residues: CATSVSVSPLTDTQYF. CDR3 DNA: TGTGCCACCAGCGTAAGTGTAAGTCCACTCACAGATACGCAGTATTTT.

V gene TRBV3-1 (or the pseudogene TRBV3-2) combines with J gene TRBJ2-3, with no clear D. This CDR3 has 12 residues. Looked up from germline, CDR1 is LGHDT and CDR2 is YNNKEL (reference sequence). V was shortened by 1 base and J by 6 bases, with 5 bases between the two germline ends. The CDR3 DNA reads as TGTGCCAGCAGCCAAGCGGAGGATACGCAGTATTTT. Translating it yields CASSQAEDTQYF.

This chain links TRBV6-5 with TRBJ1-4; 10 bases fit TRBD1. Germline values: CDR1 MNHEY, CDR2 SVGAGI. The V gene end was trimmed by 5 bases and the J gene end by 11 bases; junction bases not matched to a gene: 8. This CDR3 region has 14 residues. In DNA form, the CDR3 reads TGTGCCAGCAGTACAGGACAGGGGGTGGCGAAACTGTTTTTT. Its translation: CASSTGQGVAKLFF.

CDR3 region: CASSPKRDIATNEKLFF. The CDR3 DNA is TGTGCCAGCTCACCCAAGAGGGATATCGCAACTAATGAAAAACTGTTTTTT. The chain employs TRBV18 and TRBJ1-4; no clear D gene. The V gene lost 3 bases and the J gene lost 0 bases, with 14 bases spanning the gap. Germline loops: CDR1 KGHSH, CDR2 LQKENI. The CDR3 is 17 residues long.

J is TRBJ1-1 and V is TRBV10-3; no firm D call. Germline V gene lookup returns CDR1 ENHRY and CDR2 SYGVKD. Trimming left V 4 bases short and J 3 bases short, with 9 bases between. The CDR3 totals 13 residues. CDR3 sequence reads: CAISGSADTEAFF. CDR3 sequence (DNA): TGTGCCATCAGTGGTTCGGCGGACACTGAAGCTTTCTTT.

The rearrangement links TRBV3-1 (or the pseudogene TRBV3-2) to TRBJ1-4; TRBD1 is a possible D gene (6 bases). The V gene lost 5 bases and the J gene lost 4 bases, with 11 bases spanning the gap. Per the germline V gene, CDR1 is LGHDT and CDR2 is YNNKEL (reference sequence). The CDR3 runs to 14 residues. CDR3 amino acids: CASSYGTNNEKLFF. Here the CDR3 DNA reads TGTGCCAGCAGCTACGGGACAAATAATGAAAAACTGTTTTTT.

The J gene is TRBJ1-1, the V gene TRBV6-1; no firm D call. The V and J ends lost 5 bases and 4 bases respectively, with 14 bases between them. CDR3 size: 14 residues. Germline values: CDR1 MNHNS, CDR2 SASEGT. CDR3 bases: TGTGCCAGCAGTTATGAGGGAGGTAGCACTGAAGCTTTCTTT. Translating gives CASSYEGGSTEAFF.

This clone has more than one count but fewer than ten. The chain is built from TRBV10-3 and TRBJ2-1; TRBD2 aligns across 11 bases. The CDR3 runs to 14 residues. Germline V gene sequence: CDR1 ENHRY, CDR2 SYGVKD. V lost 10 bases to trimming and J lost 4 bases; unmatched junction nucleotides: 6. CDR3 nucleotide sequence: TGTGCCAGCCAGACTAGCGGGGAATACAATGAGCAGTTCTTC. As protein: CASQTSGEYNEQFF.

The J gene is TRBJ1-2, the V gene TRBV6-1; the D is unclear. V shed 2 bases and J shed 5 bases, with 21 bases lying between them. The CDR3 runs to 17 residues. The germline CDR1 and CDR2 sequences are MNHNS and SASEGT. The CDR3 bases are TGTGCCAGCAGTGAATCGGAGGCCGTCGGCGCTCGTTATGGCTACACCTTC. Translating it yields CASSESEAVGARYGYTF.

The J gene is TRBJ1-3, the V gene TRBV6-5, with a possible D match to TRBD1 (5 bases). CDR3 length: 15 residues. In germline, CDR1 is MNHEY, CDR2 SVGAGI. Between the trimmed V and J ends, which lost 5 bases and 3 bases, there was a span of 14 bases. The CDR3 reads CASSPGNMGGNTIYF. The CDR3 DNA reads TGTGCCAGCAGTCCAGGGAATATGGGTGGAAACACCATATATTTT.

CDR3 DNA: TGCGCCAGCAGCCAACTCTTAGCGGGAGCGGTCCCCTACGAGCAGTACTTC. Translation gives CASSQLLAGAVPYEQYF. This chain connects TRBV4-1 to TRBJ2-7; 9 bases fit TRBD2. The CDR3 length is 17 residues. Unmatched junction bases numbered 10, after V lost 2 bases and J lost 2 bases. Germline V gene data show CDR1 as MGHRA and CDR2 as YSYEKL.

In this sample, this clone turned up once. The J gene is TRBJ2-1, the V gene TRBV11-2; TRBD2 matches 9 bases. The germline V gene has CDR1 SGHAT and CDR2 FQNNGV. This CDR3 is built from 16 residues. J lost 8 bases, V lost 5 bases, and 13 bases had no gene match. The CDR3 bases are TGTGCCAGCAGCCCGGGGTCGGGGACTAGCCTCGATGAGCAGTTCTTC. Translated: CASSPGSGTSLDEQFF.

This clone is a singleton in its sample. The J gene is TRBJ2-3, the V gene TRBV30; TRBD2 aligns across 9 bases. Germline V lookup: CDR1 GTSNPN, CDR2 SVGIG (reference sequence). This CDR3 has 16 amino acids. With 3 bases clipped from V and 0 bases from J, the junction kept 7 bases outside the gene matches. CDR3 sequence: CAWSSGLAGSTDTQYF. CDR3 coding DNA: TGTGCCTGGAGCTCCGGGCTAGCGGGGAGCACAGATACGCAGTATTTT.

The chain recombines TRBV11-2 with TRBJ2-3, with D tentatively TRBD1 (5 bases). V was pared by 5 bases and J by 5 bases, with 17 bases between. CDR1 is SGHAT, CDR2 FQNNGV, per germline. This CDR3 has 15 residues. The CDR3 coding sequence is TGTGCCAGCAGCCTACGGGCAGGGATGCTAGATACGCAGTATTTT. Amino acid sequence: CASSLRAGMLDTQYF.

The chain joins TRBV7-9 to TRBJ1-4; D may be TRBD1 (5 bases). This CDR3 has 14 amino acids. V dropped 2 bases and J dropped 7 bases, with 11 bases sitting between them. Germline lookup yields CDR1 SEHNR and CDR2 FQNEAQ (reference sequence). CDR3 sequence reads: CASSLIGGSEKLFF. The CDR3 coding sequence is TGTGCCAGCAGCTTAATTGGGGGGAGTGAAAAACTGTTTTTT.

The chain employs TRBV12-5 and TRBJ2-7, with D tentatively TRBD2 (5 bases). Per germline, CDR1 LGHNT and CDR2 FRNRAP. This CDR3 spans 13 amino acids. V gave up 5 bases and J gave up 5 bases, with 13 bases separating them. For the CDR3, the DNA is TGTGCTAGTGGTACGGGGAGTCGCAACGAGCAGTACTTC. Translated: CASGTGSRNEQYF.

V and J are TRBV2 and TRBJ2-3; a weak D match, TRBD2 (6 bases). The CDR3 extends over 14 amino acids. Germline CDR1 is SNHLY and CDR2 is FYNNEI. Deletions cut 7 bases from V and 3 bases from J, with 14 bases between. The CDR3 reads CASKASGQTDTQYF. CDR3 DNA: TGTGCCAGCAAAGCGAGCGGGCAAACAGATACGCAGTATTTT.

This chain uses TRBV18 with TRBJ2-1; TRBD2 agrees at 9 bases. The germline V gene has CDR1 KGHSH and CDR2 LQKENI. The J segment lost 5 bases and the V segment lost 2 bases, leaving 4 bases of the junction unmatched. This CDR3 region has 15 residues. The CDR3 is CASSPVRLADNEQFF. The CDR3 DNA reads TGTGCCAGCTCACCAGTCCGACTAGCGGACAATGAGCAGTTCTTC.

The rearrangement links TRBV5-6 to TRBJ1-1; weak D call: TRBD1 (6 bases). Deletions cut 3 bases from V and 11 bases from J, with 20 bases between. The CDR3 has 14 residues. The germline CDR1 and CDR2 sequences are SGHDT and YYEEEE. The CDR3, as DNA: TGTGCCAGCAGCTCCTTGTCAGGGGCAAGTTTGGCTTTCTTT. It encodes CASSSLSGASLAFF.

The chain uses TRBV7-2 and TRBJ2-1; a weak D match, TRBD2 (5 bases). The germline V gene has CDR1 SGHTA and CDR2 FQGNSA. The CDR3 has 14 residues. V lost 3 bases and J lost 5, with 11 bases in between. CDR3 DNA sequence: TGTGCCAGCAGCTTCGAAGCGGTTAACAATGAGCAGTTCTTC. It yields the protein CASSFEAVNNEQFF.

The rearrangement uses TRBV5-6 and TRBJ1-2; D is perhaps TRBD1 (5 bases). The V end was cut by 3 bases, the J end by 12 bases, with 12 bases between. This CDR3 has 11 residues. The germline gives CDR1 SGHDT, CDR2 YYEEEE. CDR3 sequence: CASSWGGPHTF. The CDR3 nucleotides read TGTGCCAGCAGCTGGGGGGGACCCCACACCTTC. Combining the CDR3 with reference TRBV5-6 and TRBJ1-2 gives the whole variable domain DAGVTQSPTHLIKTRGQQVTLRCSPKSGHDTVSWYQQALGQGPQFIFQYYEEEERQRGNFPDRFSGHQFPNYSSELNVNALLLGDSALYLCASSWGGPHTFGSGTRLTVV.

The chain carries TRBV7-9 and TRBJ2-5; tentative D call: TRBD1 (6 bases). The CDR3 extends over 14 amino acids. The germline CDR1 and CDR2 sequences are SEHNR and FQNEAQ (reference sequence). V dropped 6 bases and J dropped 5 bases, with 16 bases sitting between them. The CDR3 protein is CASSRGQGWETQYF. The CDR3, as DNA: TGTGCCAGCAGTCGTGGGCAGGGGTGGGAGACCCAGTACTTC.

The CDR3 region is CASSMEWDSYYNEQFF. The CDR3 DNA follows: TGTGCCAGTAGTATGGAATGGGACAGTTATTACAATGAGCAGTTCTTC. The chain is built from TRBV19 and TRBJ2-1; 7 bases align to TRBD1. Germline V gives CDR1 LNHDA, CDR2 SQIVND (reference sequence). Trimming cost V 3 bases and J 4 bases; bases outside gene matches: 9. The length of the CDR3 is 16 residues.

The V and J genes are TRBV5-6 and TRBJ1-2, with TRBD1 matching 9 bases. There are 16 residues in the CDR3. V dropped 4 bases and J dropped 5; count of bases not matched to a gene: 12. Germline CDR1 and CDR2: SGHDT and YYEEEE. CDR3 residues: CASSIRDRAFLYGYTF. The DNA for the CDR3 is TGTGCCAGCAGCATAAGGGACAGGGCATTTCTTTATGGCTACACCTTC.

The V and J genes are TRBV2 and TRBJ2-7; 10 positions agree with TRBD2. Germline CDR1 reads SNHLY; CDR2 reads FYNNEI. J was trimmed by 2 bases and V by 7 bases; bases with no gene match: 8. This CDR3 spans 15 amino acids. Here the CDR3 DNA reads TGTGCCAGCAAGGTGGGGACTAGCGCGACCTACGAGCAGTACTTC. Translating gives CASKVGTSATYEQYF. Full variable domain (outside the CDR3, taken from reference TRBV2 and TRBJ2-7): EPEVTQTPSHQVTQMGQEVILRCVPISNHLYFYWYRQILGQKVEFLVSFYNNEISEKSEIFDDQFSVERPDGSNFTLKIRSTKLEDSAMYFCASKVGTSATYEQYFGPGTRLTVT.

J is TRBJ2-5 and V is TRBV20-1, with D possibly being TRBD1 (7 bases). V gave up 4 bases and J gave up 5 bases, with 8 bases separating them. Germline V gives CDR1 DFQATT, CDR2 SNEGSKA (reference sequence). This CDR3 has 11 residues. The CDR3 loop is CSATGGETQYF. Written as DNA, the CDR3 is TGCAGTGCTACAGGGGGGGAGACCCAGTACTTC.

This CDR3 is CASSSIDRGSSSYNSPLHF. The CDR3, as DNA: TGTGCCAGCAGTTCAATTGACAGGGGGTCGAGCTCCTATAATTCACCCCTCCACTTT. The chain combines TRBV28 with TRBJ1-6; 9 nucleotides line up with TRBD1. Trimming took 4 bases from V and 0 from J; bases not matched to a gene: 10. The CDR3 length is 19 residues. CDR1 is MDHEN and CDR2 is SYDVKM in the germline V gene.

This clone was observed a handful of times. The chain links TRBV9 to TRBJ2-1; 12 positions agree with TRBD2. The CDR3 runs to 15 residues. CDR1 and CDR2 (germline): SGDLS, YYNGEE. The ends lost 1 base at V and 9 bases at J; junction bases unmatched: 5. CDR3 nucleotides: TGTGCCAGCAGCGTAACCGGGACTAGCGGGTTTGAGCAGTTCTTC. Protein product: CASSVTGTSGFEQFF. The full variable domain, in which reference TRBV9 and TRBJ2-1 provide the parts outside the CDR3, is DSGVTQTPKHLITATGQRVTLRCSPRSGDLSVYWYQQSLDQGLQFLIQYYNGEERAKGNILERFSAQQFPDLHSELNLSSLELGDSALYFCASSVTGTSGFEQFFGPGTRLTVL.

V gene TRBV9 combines with J gene TRBJ2-3; TRBD2 matches 10 bases. Germline CDR1 SGDLS, CDR2 YYNGEE. Germline trimming cut 0 bases from V and 3 bases from J; bases unmatched to any gene: 16. The CDR3 consists of 20 residues. The CDR3 DNA reads as TGTGCCAGCAGCGTAGCGTCTAGCGGGAGAGGGTCTATTTCTACAGATACGCAGTATTTT. As protein: CASSVASSGRGSISTDTQYF. Looking up the rest from reference TRBV9 and TRBJ2-3 gives the full variable domain: DSGVTQTPKHLITATGQRVTLRCSPRSGDLSVYWYQQSLDQGLQFLIQYYNGEERAKGNILERFSAQQFPDLHSELNLSSLELGDSALYFCASSVASSGRGSISTDTQYFGPGTRLTVL.